This T cell receptor (beta chain) was recovered during a study of shared clonotypes between healthy human individuals. As defined, naive CD8 cells were CD45RO-negative and positively selected for CCR7, with terminally differentiated effector memory CD45RA+ cells excluded. The deep-level immunoSEQ assay was used. Using immunoSEQ multiplex PCR, the repertoire was profiled, and TCRdb retains in-frame clones only, with some absent. The sample lists about 2 million clones; over 85% were seen once. The CDR3 totals 15 residues. CDR1 MNHEY and CDR2 SMNVEV come from the germline V gene (reference sequence). V lost 7 bases and J lost 1, with 13 bases in between. Points from the study as a whole: Sequencing depth was a factor that was expected to affect clonotype sharing among donors.

A word on this clone: Its antigen remains unknown.

This sequence originates from a man in his late teens or twenties in good health. Source material: naive CD8+ T cells sorted from blood. The gene calls are TRBV27 and TRBJ2-2; D is perhaps TRBD1 (5 bases). The CDR3 region is CASTTNRKNTGELFF. CDR3 in DNA: TGTGCCAGCACCACTAACAGGAAGAACACCGGGGAGCTGTTTTTT.